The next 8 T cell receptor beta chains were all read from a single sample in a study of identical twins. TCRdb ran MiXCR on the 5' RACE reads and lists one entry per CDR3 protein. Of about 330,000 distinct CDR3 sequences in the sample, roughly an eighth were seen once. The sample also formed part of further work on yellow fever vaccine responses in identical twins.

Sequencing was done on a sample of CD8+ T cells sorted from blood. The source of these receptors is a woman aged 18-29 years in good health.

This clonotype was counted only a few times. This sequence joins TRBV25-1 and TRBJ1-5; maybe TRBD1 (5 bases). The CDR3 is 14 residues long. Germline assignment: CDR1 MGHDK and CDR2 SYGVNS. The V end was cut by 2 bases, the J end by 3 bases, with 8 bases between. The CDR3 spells CASSEAGTNQPQHF. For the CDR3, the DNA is TGTGCCAGCAGTGAAGCGGGGACCAATCAGCCCCAGCATTTT.

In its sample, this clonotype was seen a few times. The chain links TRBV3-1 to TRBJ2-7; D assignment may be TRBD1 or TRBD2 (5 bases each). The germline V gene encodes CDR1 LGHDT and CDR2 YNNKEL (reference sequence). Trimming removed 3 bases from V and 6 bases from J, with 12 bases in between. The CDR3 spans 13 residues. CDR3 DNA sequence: TGTGCCAGCAGCCACGGGACGTTGGGCGAGCAGTACTTC. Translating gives CASSHGTLGEQYF.

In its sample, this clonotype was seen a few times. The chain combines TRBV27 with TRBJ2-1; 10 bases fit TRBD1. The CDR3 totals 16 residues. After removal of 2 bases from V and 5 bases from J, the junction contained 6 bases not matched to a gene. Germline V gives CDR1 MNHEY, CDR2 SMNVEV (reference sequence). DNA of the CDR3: TGTGCCAGCAGTTTAAAAGACAGGGGGCGCGACAATGAGCAGTTCTTC. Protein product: CASSLKDRGRDNEQFF.

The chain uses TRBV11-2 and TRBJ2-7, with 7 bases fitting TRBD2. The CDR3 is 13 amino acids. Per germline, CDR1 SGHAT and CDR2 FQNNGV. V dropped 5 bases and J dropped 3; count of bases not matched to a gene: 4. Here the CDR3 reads CASSVGLDYEQYF. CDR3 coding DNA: TGTGCCAGCAGCGTAGGACTAGACTACGAGCAGTACTTC.

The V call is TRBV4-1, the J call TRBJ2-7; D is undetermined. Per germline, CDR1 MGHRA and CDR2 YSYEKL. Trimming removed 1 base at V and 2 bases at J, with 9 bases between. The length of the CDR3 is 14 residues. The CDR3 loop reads CASSQGALTYEQYF. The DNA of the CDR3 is TGCGCCAGCAGCCAAGGAGCGCTTACCTACGAGCAGTACTTC.

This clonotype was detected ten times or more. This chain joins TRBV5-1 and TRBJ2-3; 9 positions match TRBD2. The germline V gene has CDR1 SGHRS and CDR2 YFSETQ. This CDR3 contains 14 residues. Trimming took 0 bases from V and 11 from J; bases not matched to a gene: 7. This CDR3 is CASSLGLTSGLQYF. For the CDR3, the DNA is TGCGCCAGCAGCTTGGGATTAACTAGCGGGCTGCAGTATTTT.

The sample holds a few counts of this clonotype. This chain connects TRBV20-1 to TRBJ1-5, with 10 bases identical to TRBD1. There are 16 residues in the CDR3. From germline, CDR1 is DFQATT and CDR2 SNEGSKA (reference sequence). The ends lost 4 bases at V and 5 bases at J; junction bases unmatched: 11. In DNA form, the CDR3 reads TGCAGTGCTACCTTCCTTGACAGGGGGCCGGATCAGCCCCAGCATTTT. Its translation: CSATFLDRGPDQPQHF.

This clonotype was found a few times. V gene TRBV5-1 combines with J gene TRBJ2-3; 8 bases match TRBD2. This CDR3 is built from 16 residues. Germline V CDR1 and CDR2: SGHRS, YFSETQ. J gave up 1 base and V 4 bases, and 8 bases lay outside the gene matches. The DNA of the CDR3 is TGCGCCAGCAGCAATCCACTAGCGGCCCGCACAGATACGCAGTATTTT. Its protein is CASSNPLAARTDTQYF.